A single sample is the source of the 2 T cell receptor beta chains below, sequenced in a study of T cell responses to AZD1222 COVID-19 vaccine. The data were produced by immunoSEQ multiplex PCR, yet TCRdb's version contains in-frame clones alone and is incomplete. The table includes 150,000 to 170,000 clones, 90% detected once. Sequences were derived from peripheral blood, sampled on day 0 of AZD1222 vaccination. These receptors were collected from an adult in good health.

The chain is built from TRBV9 and TRBJ2-5, with 7 bases identical to TRBD2. The CDR3 has 13 amino acids. Germline loops: CDR1 SGDLS, CDR2 YYNGEE. V was clipped by 2 bases and J by 3 bases; unmatched bases: 1. CDR3 sequence: CASSVSGEETQYF. The CDR3 DNA is TGTGCCAGCAGCGTGAGCGGGGAAGAGACCCAGTACTTC.

This clone was recorded once. V and J are TRBV4-2 and TRBJ1-1; D may be TRBD1 (6 bases). V lost 0 bases to trimming and J lost 5 bases, with 10 bases between them. The CDR3 covers 14 residues. Germline V CDR1 and CDR2: LGHNA, YNFKEQ. CDR3 nucleotides: TGTGCCAGCAGCCAAGATCGAGGGGGTACTGAAGCTTTCTTT. Translated, it gives CASSQDRGGTEAFF.